This T cell receptor (beta chain) derives from a study of blood T cell repertoires in COVID-19. Study summary: Sites in the United States, Italy and Spain provided acute and convalescent COVID-19 samples. PBMCs, B-cell-depleted T cells, or T cells were the source of the cDNA or gDNA that made up the material.

This clone turned up a few times. In the authors' workflow: Cell counts per sample came from amplifying reference gene primers. Repertoires were generated with immunoSEQ multiplex PCR, while TCRdb's copy carries only in-frame clones and drops some. V and J calls and clone size are given by that table; D and trimming were obtained from the DNA. The sample has 130,000 or so clones; approximately 80% are singletons. Germline values: CDR1 SGHRS, CDR2 YFSETQ. The ends lost 0 bases at V and 3 bases at J; junction bases unmatched: 10. The CDR3 spans 17 residues. The TCR originated in a human donor in a cohort sampled during active COVID-19. The gene calls are TRBV5-1 and TRBJ2-3, with 7 nucleotides matching TRBD2. The sequenced sample consisted of peripheral blood. The CDR3, as DNA: TGCGCCAGCAGCTTGGCCGGTAGGGGAGGGGCTACAGATACGCAGTATTTT. Translation gives CASSLAGRGGATDTQYF.